These 4 T cell receptor beta chains came from one sample sequenced in a study of shared clonotypes between healthy human individuals. The assay was immunoSEQ multiplex PCR, and TCRdb's table has in-frame clones only and misses some. Of roughly 650,000 clones listed, roughly 95% are singletons. As defined, naive CD8 cells were CD45RO-negative and positively selected for CCR7, with terminally differentiated effector memory CD45RA+ cells excluded. The sample taken for sequencing was naive CD8+ T cells sorted from blood. Receptors originate from a young woman in good health.

The V call is TRBV28, the J call TRBJ1-2; D is undetermined. The length of the CDR3 is 12 residues. CDR1 MDHEN and CDR2 SYDVKM come from the germline V gene. Trimming took off 6 bases at V and 8 bases at J, with 13 bases between the two ends. This CDR3 is CASSFEALGYTF. The CDR3, as DNA: TGTGCCAGCAGCTTTGAGGCGTTGGGCTACACCTTC.

This CDR3 reads CASSGRTGYEQYF. In nucleotides, the CDR3 is TGTGCCAGCAGCGGACGGACTGGCTACGAGCAGTACTTC. The chain uses TRBV2 and TRBJ2-7; TRBD2 is a possible D gene (5 bases). The V gene's germline CDR1 is SNHLY and CDR2 FYNNEI. The CDR3 runs 13 residues. Trimming cost V 6 bases and J 3 bases, with 12 bases left between them.

This chain links TRBV13 with TRBJ2-7; a possible D gene is TRBD2 (7 bases). CDR3 length equals 15 residues. V lost 3 bases and J 3 bases, leaving 15 bases between the germline ends. CDR1 is PRHDT and CDR2 is FYEKMQ in the germline V gene (reference sequence). The CDR3 bases are TGTGCCAGCAGCTTGGGGAGCGGGGACATCTACGAGCAGTACTTC. It encodes CASSLGSGDIYEQYF.

DNA of the CDR3: TGTGCCAGCAGCCCCGACTGGAGCTCCTACAATGAGCAGTTCTTC. It yields the protein CASSPDWSSYNEQFF. J is TRBJ2-1 and V is TRBV5-6; D not resolved. The CDR3 has 15 residues. Trimming pared 4 bases from V and 0 bases from J, leaving 11 bases between. The germline V gene encodes CDR1 SGHDT and CDR2 YYEEEE.